The entry below gives a single TCR beta chain sequence along with its context. The sample comes from a study of TIL therapy for anti-PD-1-resistant metastatic lung cancer. Per the germline V gene, CDR1 is SQVTM and CDR2 is ANQGSEA. The CDR3 has 14 amino acids. Trimming stripped 2 bases from V and 3 bases from J, with 13 bases between. Indicated time point: pre-treatment sample, taken before nivolumab and TIL therapy. This was the immunoSEQ v3 assay. The data were produced by immunoSEQ multiplex PCR, yet TCRdb's version contains in-frame clones alone and is incomplete. The table has 25,000 to 40,000 clones, about 70% seen once.

The sequenced sample was blood, obtained at baseline. V and J are TRBV29-1 and TRBJ2-5, with D possibly being TRBD1 (6 bases). The receptor was isolated from a woman aged 30-79 years with non-small cell lung cancer. The CDR3 loop is CSVEFPQGEETQYF. The CDR3 region has the DNA TGCAGCGTTGAATTCCCACAGGGTGAAGAGACCCAGTACTTC.